The 22 T cell receptor beta chains presented below share a single source sample, sequenced in a study of CD8 T cells in Susac syndrome. Reverse transcription of roughly 0.5 to 1 ug RNA was carried out with random hexamers. TCRdb redid the calling of the immunoSEQ multiplex PCR reads with MiXCR, one entry per CDR3 protein. The sample has more than 65,000 distinct CDR3 sequences; 85% to 95% are singletons. The material sequenced was CD8+ T cells from PBMCs. The receptors shown here come from a human donor in good health.

The chain links TRBV7-6 to TRBJ2-7; 9 bases map to TRBD1. CDR3 length: 15 residues. The J segment lost 4 bases and the V segment lost 0 bases, leaving 4 bases of the junction unmatched. Per the germline V gene, CDR1 is SGHVS and CDR2 is FNYEAQ. The CDR3, as DNA: TGTGCCAGCAGCTTAGCCCCGGGACAGGGATACGAGCAGTACTTC. The encoded protein is CASSLAPGQGYEQYF.

The chain couples TRBV12-3 or TRBV12-4 to TRBJ1-2; TRBD1 might be the D (6 bases). V lost 7 bases to trimming and J lost 7 bases, with 16 bases between them. The CDR3 runs 13 residues. This CDR3 reads CASTHGGQGGYTF. The CDR3 DNA follows: TGTGCCAGCACCCACGGGGGGCAGGGTGGCTACACCTTC.

The chain recombines TRBV7-9 with TRBJ1-5; D not resolved. The CDR3 totals 12 residues. From germline, CDR1 is SEHNR and CDR2 FQNEAQ (reference sequence). The ends were cut back, 2 bases at V and 5 bases at J, with 4 bases in the middle. The CDR3 DNA reads TGTGCCAGCAGCTTATCGTATCAGCCCCAGCATTTT. Its translation is CASSLSYQPQHF.

This clonotype came up once. The chain joins TRBV7-9 to TRBJ2-1; D is unclear. CDR1 SEHNR and CDR2 FQNEAQ come from the germline V gene (reference sequence). The CDR3 has 13 amino acids. Trimming removed 5 bases at V and 7 bases at J, with 12 bases between. CDR3 nucleotide sequence: TGTGCCAGCAGCCAATACAGTGGGAATGAGCAGTTCTTC. Protein sequence: CASSQYSGNEQFF.

V usage is TRBV6-5 and J usage is TRBJ1-6; 9 positions match TRBD1. This CDR3 is 15 amino acids long. Germline-derived CDR1 and CDR2 are MNHEY and SVGAGI. The trim removed 6 bases at V and 7 bases at J, leaving 7 bases unmatched. The CDR3 DNA reads as TGTGCCAGCAGAGACGGGACAGGGTTCAATTCACCCCTCCACTTT. As protein: CASRDGTGFNSPLHF.

This clonotype was found a few times. This chain uses TRBV5-6 with TRBJ2-2; tentatively, D is TRBD1 (6 bases). V was trimmed by 2 bases and J by 8 bases, leaving 7 bases between them. The germline gives CDR1 SGHDT, CDR2 YYEEEE. The CDR3 loop spans 12 amino acids. The CDR3 nucleotides are TGTGCCAGCAGCTTTGGGACAGGGGAGCTGTTTTTT. Amino acids: CASSFGTGELFF.

V is TRBV5-1 and J is TRBJ2-1, with 10 bases aligning to TRBD2. CDR1 and CDR2 from the germline V gene are SGHRS and YFSETQ. The CDR3 spans 16 residues. The J segment lost 6 bases and the V segment lost 4 bases, leaving 10 bases of the junction unmatched. CDR3 coding DNA: TGCGCCAGCAGCGTGGCCCGACTAGCGGGCGCCAATGAGCAGTTCTTC. This translates into CASSVARLAGANEQFF.

This rearrangement joins TRBV4-1 to TRBJ1-5; D unresolved. The CDR3 runs 16 residues. Germline-derived CDR1 and CDR2 are MGHRA and YSYEKL. Trimming took off 1 base at V and 6 bases at J, with 16 bases between the two ends. The CDR3 sequence is CASSQAAGGLRQPQHF. CDR3 in DNA: TGCGCCAGCAGCCAAGCTGCAGGAGGACTGCGTCAGCCCCAGCATTTT.

This sequence joins TRBV5-4 and TRBJ1-3; D remains ambiguous. V was trimmed by 10 bases and J by 0 bases, leaving 14 bases between them. The CDR3 is 14 amino acids. CDR1 SGHNT and CDR2 YYREEE come from the germline V gene (reference sequence). CDR3 protein: CAFPGDFSGNTIYF. The CDR3 DNA is TGTGCCTTCCCGGGAGACTTCTCTGGAAACACCATATATTTT.

The gene calls are TRBV30 and TRBJ2-2; D remains unclear. CDR1 GTSNPN and CDR2 SVGIG come from the germline V gene (reference sequence). V lost 5 bases to trimming and J lost 0 bases, with 4 bases between them. The CDR3 extends over 12 amino acids. CDR3 amino acids: CAWCSNTGELFF. The CDR3 bases are TGTGCCTGGTGTTCGAACACCGGGGAGCTGTTTTTT.

The V and J genes are TRBV7-3 and TRBJ1-1; TRBD1 agrees at 8 bases. J was trimmed by 1 base and V by 2 bases; bases with no gene match: 0. Per germline, CDR1 SGHTA and CDR2 FQGTGA. The CDR3 totals 14 residues. CDR3 sequence: CASSLQGANTEAFF. The CDR3 nucleotides are TGTGCCAGCAGCTTACAGGGGGCGAACACTGAAGCTTTCTTT.

This chain links TRBV5-1 with TRBJ2-1; a weak D match, TRBD1 (6 bases). Germline V gives CDR1 SGHRS, CDR2 YFSETQ. V lost 5 bases and J lost 5, with 14 bases in between. The CDR3 is 14 amino acids. The CDR3 region has the DNA TGCGCCAGCAGACTATACAGGGAAAACAATGAGCAGTTCTTC. This codes for CASRLYRENNEQFF.

The chain uses TRBV25-1 and TRBJ2-7; no reliable D call. V was cut by 1 base and J by 6 bases, with 7 bases left in between. The CDR3 is 12 residues long. Germline values: CDR1 MGHDK, CDR2 SYGVNS. The CDR3 loop is CASSESLLEQYF. CDR3 coding DNA: TGTGCCAGCAGTGAATCCCTCCTCGAGCAGTACTTC.

J is TRBJ1-1 and V is TRBV27; no clear D gene. Trimming cost V 0 bases and J 3 bases, with 5 bases left between them. This CDR3 spans 13 amino acids. CDR1 is MNHEY and CDR2 is SMNVEV in the germline V gene (reference sequence). CDR3 protein: CASSLSADTEAFF. CDR3 DNA sequence: TGTGCCAGCAGTTTATCGGCGGACACTGAAGCTTTCTTT.

The J gene is TRBJ2-7, the V gene TRBV6-2 or TRBV6-3, with a tentative D call TRBD2 (5 bases). V was trimmed by 6 bases and J by 5 bases, leaving 14 bases between them. Germline CDR1 is MNHEY and CDR2 is SVGEGT. CDR3 length: 13 amino acids. Here the CDR3 reads CASSSDYAHEQYV. The CDR3 DNA is TGTGCCAGCAGCTCAGACTATGCCCACGAGCAGTACGTC.

This rearrangement joins TRBV3-1 to TRBJ1-2; TRBD1 matches 7 bases. Germline CDR1 is LGHDT and CDR2 is YNNKEL (reference sequence). This CDR3 spans 18 amino acids. J was trimmed by 3 bases and V by 0 bases; bases with no gene match: 13. CDR3 in amino acids: CASSQDTGTAFFYYGYTF. The CDR3, as DNA: TGTGCCAGCAGCCAAGATACGGGGACAGCCTTCTTTTACTATGGCTACACCTTC.

This chain links TRBV4-3 with TRBJ1-5; D is uncertain. Looked up from germline, CDR1 is LGHNA and CDR2 is YSLEER. The CDR3 is 16 residues long. Trimming took off 0 bases at V and 0 bases at J, with 9 bases between the two ends. The CDR3 reads CASSQDRRSSNQPQHF. The CDR3, as DNA: TGCGCCAGCAGCCAAGATCGCAGAAGTAGCAATCAGCCCCAGCATTTT.

CDR3 in amino acids: CASSLTSGGTDTQYF. The CDR3, as DNA: TGTGCCAGCAGTCTCACTAGCGGGGGCACAGATACGCAGTATTTT. The chain joins TRBV6-4 to TRBJ2-3, with TRBD2 identical over 10 bases. Trimming at V came to 5 bases and at J to 1 base, leaving 3 bases not matched to a gene. The germline V gene has CDR1 MRHNA and CDR2 SNTAGT. The CDR3 has 15 amino acids.

CDR3 sequence (DNA): TGTGCCAGCAGCTCCGGTAGCTCTGAAGCTTTCTTT. It translates to CASSSGSSEAFF. The V and J genes are TRBV7-9 and TRBJ1-1; D ambiguous. This CDR3 spans 12 amino acids. Trimming removed 4 bases at V and 6 bases at J, with 9 bases between. Germline CDR1 reads SEHNR; CDR2 reads FQNEAQ (reference sequence). The whole variable domain, remainder taken from reference TRBV7-9 and TRBJ1-1, is DTGVSQNPRHKITKRGQNVTFRCDPISEHNRLYWYRQTLGQGPEFLTYFQNEAQLEKSRLLSDRFSAERPKGSFSTLEIQRTEQGDSAMYLCASSSGSSEAFFGQGTRLTVV.

The CDR3 here is CASSQGFLAGGRRTDTQYF. The DNA for the CDR3 is TGTGCCAGCAGCCAAGGGTTTTTAGCGGGGGGGCGACGCACAGATACGCAGTATTTT. The chain joins TRBV3-1 to TRBJ2-3, with 11 positions matching TRBD2. Trimming removed 1 base from V and 1 base from J; junction bases left unmatched: 10. Germline V gene sequence: CDR1 LGHDT, CDR2 YNNKEL (reference sequence). The CDR3 is 19 residues long.

The V call is TRBV6-1, the J call TRBJ2-7, with D perhaps TRBD2 (5 bases). V lost 3 bases to trimming and J lost 3 bases, with 15 bases between them. Per the germline V gene, CDR1 is MNHNS and CDR2 is SASEGT. CDR3 length equals 15 residues. Written as DNA, the CDR3 is TGTGCCAGCAGTGATGTCGAGGGTCCCATCTACGAGCAGTACGTC. Amino acids: CASSDVEGPIYEQYV.

The chain links TRBV4-1 to TRBJ2-7, with 12 bases aligning to TRBD2. This CDR3 contains 14 residues. V was clipped by 3 bases and J by 7 bases; unmatched bases: 4. From germline, CDR1 is MGHRA and CDR2 YSYEKL. CDR3 region: CASSQLAGGREQYF. CDR3 nucleotides: TGCGCCAGCAGCCAGCTAGCGGGGGGGCGAGAGCAGTACTTC.